This T cell receptor beta chain came from a study of blood T cell repertoires in COVID-19. Per the original methods: Reference gene primer amplification in the assay estimated nucleated cell counts. TCRdb's copy holds only in-frame clones and misses some; the assay was immunoSEQ multiplex PCR. V and J calls and clone size are given by that table; D and trimming were obtained from the DNA. The table records some 70,000 clones, around 85% of them present only once. After removal of 2 bases from V and 0 bases from J, the junction contained 0 bases not matched to a gene. The CDR3 loop spans 16 amino acids. Germline-derived CDR1 and CDR2 are MNHEY and SMNVEV (reference sequence).

Input material: peripheral blood. The chain joins TRBV27 to TRBJ2-2; 10 bases align to TRBD2. The TCR comes from a man aged 40-50 years with COVID-19, enrolled during active disease. The CDR3 DNA reads as TGTGCCAGCAGTTTACTAGCGGGGGCGAACACCGGGGAGCTGTTTTTT. It translates to CASSLLAGANTGELFF.